This T cell receptor beta chain is drawn from a study of cytomegalovirus exposure and HLA in healthy donors. Study background: About 79% of more than 300 genotyped donors fell in the Caucasian-associated ancestry cluster.

The V gene end was trimmed by 6 bases and the J gene end by 9 bases; junction bases not matched to a gene: 6. Germline V gene sequence: CDR1 SGHVS, CDR2 FQNEAQ. The CDR3 totals 14 residues. PCR employed 60 Vbeta and 13 Jbeta primers. The table came from immunoSEQ multiplex PCR; TCRdb's copy has only in-frame clones and leaves some out. The sample records about 120,000 clones, roughly 8.6% being singletons. This clone turned up a few times. Its antigen is unidentified. Study-level points and caveats: For most subjects, TCR beta sequences were reported to predict HLA-A and HLA-B alleles with accuracy. Information on immune exposure was restricted to one variable (CMV serostatus).

Sequencing was performed on PBMCs. V gene TRBV7-8 combines with J gene TRBJ2-1, with 12 bases fitting TRBD2. The receptor's source is a middle-aged woman in good health and CMV-seropositive. Here the CDR3 DNA reads TGTGCCAGCAGGCTAGCGGGGGGGCCAAGTGAGCAGTTCTTC. Encoded protein: CASRLAGGPSEQFF. The full variable domain, rest sourced from reference TRBV7-8 and TRBJ2-1, is GAGVSQSPRYKVAKRGQDVALRCDPISGHVSLFWYQQALGQGPEFLTYFQNEAQLDKSGLPSDRFFAERPEGSVSTLKIQRTQQEDSAVYLCASRLAGGPSEQFFGPGTRLTVL.